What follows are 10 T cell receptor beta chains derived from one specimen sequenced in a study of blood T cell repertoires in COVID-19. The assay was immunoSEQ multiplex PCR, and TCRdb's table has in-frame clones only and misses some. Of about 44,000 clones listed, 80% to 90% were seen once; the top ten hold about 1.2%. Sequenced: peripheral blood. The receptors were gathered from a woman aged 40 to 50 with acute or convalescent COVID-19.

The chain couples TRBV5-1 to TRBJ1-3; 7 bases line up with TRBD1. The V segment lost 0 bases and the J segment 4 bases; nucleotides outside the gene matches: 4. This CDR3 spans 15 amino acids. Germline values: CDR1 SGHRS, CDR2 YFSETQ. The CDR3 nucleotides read TGCGCCAGCAGCTTGGGTGGGACAGACGGAAACACCATATATTTT. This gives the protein CASSLGGTDGNTIYF.

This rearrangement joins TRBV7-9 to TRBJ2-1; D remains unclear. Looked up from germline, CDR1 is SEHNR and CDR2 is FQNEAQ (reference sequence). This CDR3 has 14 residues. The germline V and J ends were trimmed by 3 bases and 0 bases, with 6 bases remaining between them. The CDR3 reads CASSFAVSYNEQFF. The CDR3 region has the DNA TGTGCCAGCAGCTTTGCGGTCTCCTACAATGAGCAGTTCTTC.

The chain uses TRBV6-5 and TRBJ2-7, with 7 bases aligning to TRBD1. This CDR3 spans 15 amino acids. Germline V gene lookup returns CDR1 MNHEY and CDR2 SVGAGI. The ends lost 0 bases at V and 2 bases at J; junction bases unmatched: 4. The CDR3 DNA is TGTGCCAGCAGTTACTCGTGGACAGGAGCCTACGAGCAGTACTTC. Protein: CASSYSWTGAYEQYF.

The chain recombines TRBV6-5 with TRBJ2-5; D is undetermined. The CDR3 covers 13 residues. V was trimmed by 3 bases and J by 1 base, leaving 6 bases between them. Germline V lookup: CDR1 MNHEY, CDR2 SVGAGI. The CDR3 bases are TGTGCCAGCAGTTATCAGTTCCAAGAGACCCAGTACTTC. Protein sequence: CASSYQFQETQYF.

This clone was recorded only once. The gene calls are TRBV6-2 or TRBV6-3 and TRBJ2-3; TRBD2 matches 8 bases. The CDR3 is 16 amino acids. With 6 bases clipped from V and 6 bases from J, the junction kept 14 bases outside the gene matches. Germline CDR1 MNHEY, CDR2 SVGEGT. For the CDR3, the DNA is TGTGCCAGCAGCCTCTTAGCGGGGCCACCGTTGGATACGCAGTATTTT. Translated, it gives CASSLLAGPPLDTQYF.

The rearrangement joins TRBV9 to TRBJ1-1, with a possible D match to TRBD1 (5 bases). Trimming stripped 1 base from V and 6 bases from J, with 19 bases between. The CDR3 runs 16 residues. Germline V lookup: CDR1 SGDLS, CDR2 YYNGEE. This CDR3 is CASSVMGSGLGAEAFF. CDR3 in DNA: TGTGCCAGCAGCGTAATGGGGTCAGGGTTAGGAGCTGAAGCTTTCTTT.

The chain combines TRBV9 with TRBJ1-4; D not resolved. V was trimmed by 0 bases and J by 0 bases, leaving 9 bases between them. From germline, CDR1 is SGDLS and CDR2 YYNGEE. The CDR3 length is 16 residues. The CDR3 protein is CASSVGAQSTNEKLFF. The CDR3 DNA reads TGTGCCAGCAGCGTAGGAGCGCAATCAACTAATGAAAAACTGTTTTTT. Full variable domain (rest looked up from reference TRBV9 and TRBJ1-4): DSGVTQTPKHLITATGQRVTLRCSPRSGDLSVYWYQQSLDQGLQFLIQYYNGEERAKGNILERFSAQQFPDLHSELNLSSLELGDSALYFCASSVGAQSTNEKLFFGSGTQLSVL.

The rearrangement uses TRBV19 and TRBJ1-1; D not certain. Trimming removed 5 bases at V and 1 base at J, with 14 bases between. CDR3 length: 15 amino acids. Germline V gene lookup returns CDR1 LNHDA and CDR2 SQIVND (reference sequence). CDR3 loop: CASSLPGTQNTEAFF. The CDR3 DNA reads TGTGCCAGTAGTCTTCCGGGAACCCAGAACACTGAAGCTTTCTTT.

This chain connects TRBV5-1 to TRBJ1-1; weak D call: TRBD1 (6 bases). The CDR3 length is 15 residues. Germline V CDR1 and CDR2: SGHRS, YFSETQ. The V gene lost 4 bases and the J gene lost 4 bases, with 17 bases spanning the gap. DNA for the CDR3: TGCGCCAGCAGCGACACCCAGACAGGTGCCACTGAAGCTTTCTTT. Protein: CASSDTQTGATEAFF. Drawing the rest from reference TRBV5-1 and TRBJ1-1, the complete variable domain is KAGVTQTPRYLIKTRGQQVTLSCSPISGHRSVSWYQQTPGQGLQFLFEYFSETQRNKGNFPGRFSGRQFSNSRSEMNVSTLELGDSALYLCASSDTQTGATEAFFGQGTRLTVV.

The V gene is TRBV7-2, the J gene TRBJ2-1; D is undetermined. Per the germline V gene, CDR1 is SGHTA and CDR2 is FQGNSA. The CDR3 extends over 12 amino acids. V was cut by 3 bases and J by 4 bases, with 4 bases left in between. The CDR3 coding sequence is TGTGCCAGCAGCTTTATGTACAATGAGCAGTTCTTC. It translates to CASSFMYNEQFF.